Detailed here is one T cell receptor beta chain. Its antigen remains unknown. About 2 micrograms of genomic DNA, which was extracted from cryopreserved PBMCs, served as the material used for the TCR beta libraries. The data were taken from a study of cytotoxic CD8 clonotypes in ibrutinib-treated CLL. Points from the study as a whole: Public clonotypes were seen rarely and were contracted or stable on treatment. Baseline clonality exceeded age-matched healthy donors and tracked circulating CD8+ T-cell counts.

Trimming stripped 2 bases from V and 0 bases from J, with 10 bases between. The CDR3 sequence is 16 residues long. Germline V gives CDR1 SGHTA, CDR2 FQGTGA. Sequencing was performed with immunoSEQ multiplex PCR; in TCRdb, only in-frame clones are kept and a portion is missing. The data show about 300,000 clones, 67% seen once. V is TRBV7-3 and J is TRBJ2-2, with D tentatively TRBD2 (6 bases). The receptor's source is a human donor with chronic lymphocytic leukemia. Material: PBMCs, obtained after 36 months of ibrutinib treatment. In DNA, the CDR3 is TGTGCCAGCAGCTTATCGTCGGGAGCGAACACCGGGGAGCTGTTTTTT. This translates into CASSLSSGANTGELFF.